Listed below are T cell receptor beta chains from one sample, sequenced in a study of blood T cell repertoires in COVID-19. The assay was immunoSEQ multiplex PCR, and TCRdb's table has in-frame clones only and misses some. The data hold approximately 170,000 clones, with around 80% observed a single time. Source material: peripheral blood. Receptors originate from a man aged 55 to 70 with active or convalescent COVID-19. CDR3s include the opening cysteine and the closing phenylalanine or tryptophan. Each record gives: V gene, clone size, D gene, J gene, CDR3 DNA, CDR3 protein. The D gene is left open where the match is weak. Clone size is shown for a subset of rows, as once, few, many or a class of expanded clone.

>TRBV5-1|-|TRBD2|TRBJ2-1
TGCGCCAGCAGCTTGGGGACTAGCGGGGCCTTGGGCTACAATGAGCAGTTCTTC
CASSLGTSGALGYNEQFF
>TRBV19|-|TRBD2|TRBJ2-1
TGTGCCAGTAGTATAGCCTCTAGCGGGAGCTCCTACAATGAGCAGTTCTTC
CASSIASSGSSYNEQFF
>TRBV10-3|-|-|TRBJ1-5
TGTGCCATCAGGGGCCAGGGGAATCAGCCCCAGCATTTT
CAIRGQGNQPQHF
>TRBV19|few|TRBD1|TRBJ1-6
TGTGCCAGTAGTGTCAGGGGGCAAGGTTCACCCCTCCACTTT
CASSVRGQGSPLHF
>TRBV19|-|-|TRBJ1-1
TGTGCCAGTAGTAGTCGGGGGATCAACACTGAAGCTTTCTTT
CASSSRGINTEAFF
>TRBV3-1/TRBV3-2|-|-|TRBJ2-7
TGTGCCAGCAGCCAAGTCCAGGGCTCCTACGAGCAGTACTTC
CASSQVQGSYEQYF
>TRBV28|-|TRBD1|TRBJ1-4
TGTGCCAGCAGTACGCCCAGGACAGGGATAGCAACTAATGAAAAACTGTTTTTT
CASSTPRTGIATNEKLFF
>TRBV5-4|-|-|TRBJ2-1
TGTGCCAGCAGTCAGGGGGGAGTTGACAATGAGCAGTTCTTC
CASSQGGVDNEQFF
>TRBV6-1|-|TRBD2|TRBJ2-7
TGTGCCAGCAGTGTCGGGACTAGCGGGGGCCTATCCTACGAGCAGTACTTC
CASSVGTSGGLSYEQYF
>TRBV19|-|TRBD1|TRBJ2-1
TGTGCCAGTAGTATAGAAAGGGGACAGGGGCGGGGGGATGAGCAGTTCTTC
CASSIERGQGRGDEQFF
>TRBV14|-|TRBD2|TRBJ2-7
TGTGCCAGCAGCCAATGGGGAGCGGGAGGCACCTACGAGCAGTACTTC
CASSQWGAGGTYEQYF
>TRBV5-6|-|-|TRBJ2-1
TGTGCCAGCAGCCTGGACACTTTTCAGGACAATGAGCAGTTCTTC
CASSLDTFQDNEQFF
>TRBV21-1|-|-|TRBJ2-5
TGTGCCAGCAGCAAAGAATTTCGGTTTCAACGGAGAGAGACCCAGTACTTC
CASSKEFRFQRRETQYF
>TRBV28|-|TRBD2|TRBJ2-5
TGTGCCAGCAGTTCCGGGACTAGCGGCGAAGAGACCCAGTACTTC
CASSSGTSGEETQYF
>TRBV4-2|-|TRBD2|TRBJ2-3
TGTGCCAGCAGCCAGAACCTAGCGGGAGTTACAGATACGCAGTATTTT
CASSQNLAGVTDTQYF
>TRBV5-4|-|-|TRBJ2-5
TGTGCCAGCAGCCCATCCGGGGGACAGCTGATTGAGACCCAGTACTTC
CASSPSGGQLIETQYF
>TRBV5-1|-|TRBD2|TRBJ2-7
TGCGCCAGCAGCATAGGACTAGCGGGAGACCACGAGCAGTACTTC
CASSIGLAGDHEQYF
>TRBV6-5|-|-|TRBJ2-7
TGTGCCAGCAGTCCCCTCGAGGCTGGCGAGCAGTACTTC
CASSPLEAGEQYF
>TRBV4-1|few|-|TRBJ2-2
TGCGCCAGCAGCCAGGTCGGCGGGAACACCGGGGAGCTGTTTTTT
CASSQVGGNTGELFF
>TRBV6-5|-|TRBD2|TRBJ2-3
TGTGCCAGCAGTTCTCCTAGCGGGGTCACAGATACGCAGTATTTT
CASSSPSGVTDTQYF
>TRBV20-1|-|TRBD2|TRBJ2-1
TGCAGTGCTAGTTTATGGGGACTAGCGGGAAACAATGAGCAGTTCTTC
CSASLWGLAGNNEQFF
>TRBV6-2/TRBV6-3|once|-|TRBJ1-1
TGTGCCAGCAGTTACCCCCGGGTGACTGGGGGGGACACTGAAGCTTTCTTT
CASSYPRVTGGDTEAFF
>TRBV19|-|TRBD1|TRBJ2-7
TGTGCCAGTAGATCGTCTACCGGGACAGGCTCCTACGAGCAGTACTTC
CASRSSTGTGSYEQYF
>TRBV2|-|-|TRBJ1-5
TGTGCCAGCAGTCGGGACGGGAGGCCCCAGCATTTT
CASSRDGRPQHF
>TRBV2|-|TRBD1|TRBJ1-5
TGTGCCAGCAGTGTGGACAGGACTGGGCAGCCCCAGCATTTT
CASSVDRTGQPQHF
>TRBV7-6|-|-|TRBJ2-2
TGTGCCAGCAGCTTAGGCAGCACCGGGGAGCTGTTTTTT
CASSLGSTGELFF
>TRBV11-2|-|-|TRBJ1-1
TGTGCCAGCAGCTGGGTGGAGGCGAACACTGAAGCTTTCTTT
CASSWVEANTEAFF
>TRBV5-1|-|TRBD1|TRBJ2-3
TGCGCCAGCAGCCTGGGACAGGATGAGTACTCAGATACGCAGTATTTT
CASSLGQDEYSDTQYF
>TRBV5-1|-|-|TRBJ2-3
TGCGCCAGCAGCTTGCGGGGGGCGAGCACAGATACGCAGTATTTT
CASSLRGASTDTQYF
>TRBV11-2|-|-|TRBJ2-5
TGTGCCAGCAGCTTAGTGTTAGGGAGAGAGACCCAGTACTTC
CASSLVLGRETQYF
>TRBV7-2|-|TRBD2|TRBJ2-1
TGTGCCAGCAGCACGGGACTAGCCAGAGGCTACAATGAGCAGTTCTTC
CASSTGLARGYNEQFF
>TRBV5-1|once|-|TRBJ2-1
TGCGCCAGCAGTCTGGCTTCGGGTGAGCAGTTCTTC
CASSLASGEQFF
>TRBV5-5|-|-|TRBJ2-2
TGTGCCAGCAGCTTGGTTCAGAAGAACACCGGGGAGCTGTTTTTT
CASSLVQKNTGELFF
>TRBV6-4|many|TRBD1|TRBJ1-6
TGTGCCAGCAGTGACTCAGGGGGCCATTCACCCCTCCACTTT
CASSDSGGHSPLHF
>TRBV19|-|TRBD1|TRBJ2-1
TGTGCCAGTGGAAGTACAGGGGGCGCCTACAATGAGCAGTTCTTC
CASGSTGGAYNEQFF
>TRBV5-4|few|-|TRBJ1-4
TGTGCCAGCAGCTTGGGGGGGGCAACTAATGAAAAACTGTTTTTT
CASSLGGATNEKLFF
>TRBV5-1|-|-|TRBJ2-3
TGCGCCAGCAGCTTTGTTGGCAGGGGCGAAGATACGCAGTATTTT
CASSFVGRGEDTQYF
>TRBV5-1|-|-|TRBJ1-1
TGCGCCAGCAGCATCGGGTCGGGGAACACTGAAGCTTTCTTT
CASSIGSGNTEAFF
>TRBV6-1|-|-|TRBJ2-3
TGTGCCAGCAGTCCTAGCACAGATACGCAGTATTTT
CASSPSTDTQYF
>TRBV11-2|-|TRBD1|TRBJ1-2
TGTGCCAGCAGCAATACAGGGGTCTATGGCTACACCTTC
CASSNTGVYGYTF
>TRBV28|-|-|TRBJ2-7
TGTGCCAGCAGTTTCGGGTCCACATACGAGCAGTACTTC
CASSFGSTYEQYF
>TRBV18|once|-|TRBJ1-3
TGTGCCAGCTCACAGTCGGACGGGAGCTCTGGAAACACCATATATTTT
CASSQSDGSSGNTIYF
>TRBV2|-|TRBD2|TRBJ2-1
TGTGCCAGCATTAGCGGGCACCCCTACAATGAGCAGTTCTTC
CASISGHPYNEQFF
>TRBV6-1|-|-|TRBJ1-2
TGTGCCAGCAGAGAAGGGGCCCGGGGCTACACCTTC
CASREGARGYTF
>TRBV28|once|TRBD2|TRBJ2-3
TGTGCCAGCACCGAAGGACTAGCGGGAGTAGATACGCAGTATTTT
CASTEGLAGVDTQYF
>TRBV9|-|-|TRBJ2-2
TGTGCCAGCAGCGTGGGACACCCGAACACCGGGGAGCTGTTTTTT
CASSVGHPNTGELFF
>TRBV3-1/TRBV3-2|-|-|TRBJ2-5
TGTGCCAGCATCTCAATCAGGGAGACCCAGTACTTC
CASISIRETQYF
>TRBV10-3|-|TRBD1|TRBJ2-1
TGTGCCGCCCGGACAGGGGGTACTCACCTGGGCTCCTACAATGAGCAGTTCTTC
CAARTGGTHLGSYNEQFF
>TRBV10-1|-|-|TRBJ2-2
TGCGCCAGCAGGAGGGCTTCGAACACCGGGGAGCTGTTTTTT
CASRRASNTGELFF
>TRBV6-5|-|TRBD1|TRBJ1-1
TGTGCCAGCAGGTTGACAGGGGTGAGCACTGAAGCTTTCTTT
CASRLTGVSTEAFF
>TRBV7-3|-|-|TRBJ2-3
TGTGCCAGCAGCTTAGGGCAGCCCACAGATACGCAGTATTTT
CASSLGQPTDTQYF
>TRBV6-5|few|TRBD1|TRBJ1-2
TGTGCCAGCAGCCAACAGGGGGCGCTTGGCTACACCTTC
CASSQQGALGYTF
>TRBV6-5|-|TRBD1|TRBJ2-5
TGTGCCAGCAGATGGGGACAGGGGGGCGGAGAGACCCAGTACTTC
CASRWGQGGGETQYF
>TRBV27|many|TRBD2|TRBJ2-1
TGTGCCAGCAGCCCTAGCGGCAACAATGAGCAGTTCTTC
CASSPSGNNEQFF
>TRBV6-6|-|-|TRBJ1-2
TGTGCCAGCAGTTACTCTTCAGACAGATCCTACACCTTC
CASSYSSDRSYTF
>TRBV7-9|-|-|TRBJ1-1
TGTGCCAGCAGCCCCCCGGGAACTGAAGCTTTCTTT
CASSPPGTEAFF
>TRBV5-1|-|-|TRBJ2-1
TGCGCCAGCAGCCAGGCGGGACCGAGCTCCTACAATGAGCAGTTCTTC
CASSQAGPSSYNEQFF